This T cell receptor (beta chain) emerged from a study of vaccination and CD4 T cells after COVID-19. Study-wide points: Median reactive clonotypes, those recognizing SARS-CoV-2, rose from about 22 to 38, not significantly.

The treatment: roughly 11-day PBMC culture with coronavirus spike peptide pools or control peptides (ViraFEST assay). Culture of 1.5 million to 2 million PBMCs per well took place with about 10 IU/ml IL-2 and about 10 ug/ml peptide pools. Half-medium replacement with fresh IL-2 medium took place on days 3 and 7. This CDR3 comprises 15 residues. From germline, CDR1 is MNHNS and CDR2 SASEGT. Germline trimming cut 2 bases from V and 3 bases from J; bases unmatched to any gene: 5. In the case of this clonotype: Its cognate antigen is unknown.

The Oncomine TCR Beta short-read assay was applied to DNA of cultured CD4+ T cells. TCRdb re-called the PCR reads through MiXCR, storing one row per CDR3 protein. The table includes 15,000 or so distinct CDR3 sequences, about 44% detected once. The TCR originated in a human donor who received a COVID-19 vaccine. This chain connects TRBV6-1 to TRBJ1-2, with 8 bases fitting TRBD1. The sample here was CD4+ T cells from blood, cultured in vitro, taken before SARS-CoV-2 vaccination. The CDR3 region has the DNA TGTGCCAGCAGTGAAATCCAGGGGGCTTACTATGGCTACACCTTC. Amino acid sequence: CASSEIQGAYYGYTF.